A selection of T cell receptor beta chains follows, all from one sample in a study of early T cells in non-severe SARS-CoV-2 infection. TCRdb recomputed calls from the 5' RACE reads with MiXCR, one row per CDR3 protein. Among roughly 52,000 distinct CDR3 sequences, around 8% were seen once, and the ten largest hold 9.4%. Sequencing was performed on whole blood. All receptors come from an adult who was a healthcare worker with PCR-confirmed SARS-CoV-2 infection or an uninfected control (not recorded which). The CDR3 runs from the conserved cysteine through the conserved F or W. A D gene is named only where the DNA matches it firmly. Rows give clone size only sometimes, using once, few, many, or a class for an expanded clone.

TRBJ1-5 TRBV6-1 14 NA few TGTGCCAGCTCCGGCGGGGGAAGCAATCAGCCCCAGCATTTT CASSGGGSNQPQHF
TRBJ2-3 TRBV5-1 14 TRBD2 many TGCGCCAGCAGTAAGCGGGATATCACAGATACGCAGTATTTT CASSKRDITDTQYF
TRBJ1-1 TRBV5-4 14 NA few TGTGCCAGCAGTTCGTCCCGGGACATTTTTGAAGCTTTCTTT CASSSSRDIFEAFF
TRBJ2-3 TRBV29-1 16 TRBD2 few TGCAGCGTAGAACCCCTTTTGGGGAGGGACACAGATACGCAGTATTTT CSVEPLLGRDTDTQYF
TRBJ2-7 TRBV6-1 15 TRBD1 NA TGTGCCAGCAGTGAAGCGAAGACAGGGGGTCGCGAGCAGTACTTC CASSEAKTGGREQYF
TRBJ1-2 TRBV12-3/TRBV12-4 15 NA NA TGTGCCAGCAGTTTATGGGGGGGGCGTCCTAATGGCTACACCTTC CASSLWGGRPNGYTF
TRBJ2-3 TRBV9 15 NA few TGTGCCAGCAGCGTAGGGGCGGGGGCGACAGATACGCAGTATTTT CASSVGAGATDTQYF
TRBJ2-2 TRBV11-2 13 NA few TGTGCCAGCAGCTTAGATGGTACCGGGGAGCTGTTTTTT CASSLDGTGELFF
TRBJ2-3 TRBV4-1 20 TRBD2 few TGCGCCAGCAGCCAAGATCGGGGCGGGGGGGCTAAAATTAGCACAGATACGCAGTATTTT CASSQDRGGGAKISTDTQYF
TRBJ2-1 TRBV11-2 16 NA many TGTGCCAGCACCCCGAATTGGGGGGCCCCTCTGAATGAGCAGTTCTTC CASTPNWGAPLNEQFF
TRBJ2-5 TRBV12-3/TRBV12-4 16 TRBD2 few TGTGCCAGCAGTCGGACTAGCGGGAGGGGACAAGAGACCCAGTACTTC CASSRTSGRGQETQYF
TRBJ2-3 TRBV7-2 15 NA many TGTGCCAGCAGCTTAGTCAGCGGGCAAACAGATACGCAGTATTTT CASSLVSGQTDTQYF
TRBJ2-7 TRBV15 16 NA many TGTGCCACCAGCAGAGGAATTGTAACCCGACCCTACGAGCAGTACTTC CATSRGIVTRPYEQYF
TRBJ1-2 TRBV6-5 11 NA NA TGTGCCACTCTTTCGGGGTATGGCTACACCTTC CATLSGYGYTF
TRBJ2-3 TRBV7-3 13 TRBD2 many TGTGCCAGCGGTCGGGACTACACAGATACGCAGTATTTT CASGRDYTDTQYF
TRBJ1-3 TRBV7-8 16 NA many TGTGCCAGCAGCACCCCGACAGTAGATTCTGGAAACACCATATATTTT CASSTPTVDSGNTIYF
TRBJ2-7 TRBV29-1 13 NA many TGCAGCGTTGAGTGGCCCGACCTCTACGAGCAGTACTTC CSVEWPDLYEQYF
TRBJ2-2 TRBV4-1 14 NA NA TGCGCCAGCAGCGATCGGGGGAACACCGGGGAGCTGTTTTTT CASSDRGNTGELFF
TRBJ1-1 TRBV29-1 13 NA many TGCAGCGTACAGGGATCTTGGAACACTGAAGCTTTCTTT CSVQGSWNTEAFF
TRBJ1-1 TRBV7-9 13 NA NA TGTGCCAGCAGCTTAGATACGGGGATAGGAGCTTTCTTT CASSLDTGIGAFF
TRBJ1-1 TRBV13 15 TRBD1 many TGTGCCAGCAGCAATCGCGGACAGGGGGACACTGAAGTTTTCTTT CASSNRGQGDTEVFF
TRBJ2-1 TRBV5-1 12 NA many TGCGCCAGCAGCTTGGTTCGGGAGAAGCAGTTCTTC CASSLVREKQFF
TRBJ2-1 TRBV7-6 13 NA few TGTGCCAGCAGCCTACGACAGGGAGGAGAGCAGTTCTTC CASSLRQGGEQFF
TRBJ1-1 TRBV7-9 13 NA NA TGTGCCAGCAGCTCTCCGTCCTCCCCTGAAGCTTTCTTT CASSSPSSPEAFF
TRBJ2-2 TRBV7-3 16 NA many TGTGCCAGCAGCCCCCGTCCCCAGGGTATCACCGGGGAGCTGTTTTTT CASSPRPQGITGELFF
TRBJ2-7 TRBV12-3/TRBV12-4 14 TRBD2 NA TGTGCCAGCAGTTTGGGGGGGAGCTCCTACGAGCAGTACTTC CASSLGGSSYEQYF
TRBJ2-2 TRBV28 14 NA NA TGTGCCAGCAGTTCTCTGGGAGGAGGCAGGGGCCTGTTTTTT CASSSLGGGRGLFF
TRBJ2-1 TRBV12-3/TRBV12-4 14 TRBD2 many TGTGCCAGCAGTTTTGTGGCGGGAGGCAATGAGCAGTTCTTC CASSFVAGGNEQFF
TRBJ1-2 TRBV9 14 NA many TGTGCCAGCAGCGTAGACACAGGCCGGCATGGCTACACCTTC CASSVDTGRHGYTF
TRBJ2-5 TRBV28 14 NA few TGTGCCAGCAGTCCCCCTGTTCAGGGAGGGACCCAGTACTTC CASSPPVQGGTQYF
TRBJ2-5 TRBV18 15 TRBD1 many TGTGCCAGCTCATCCCGGACAGGGGGAGGAGAGACCCAGTACTTC CASSSRTGGGETQYF
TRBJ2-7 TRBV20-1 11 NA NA TGCAGTGCTAGCCCCTCCTACGAGCAGTACTTC CSASPSYEQYF
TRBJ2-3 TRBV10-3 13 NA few TGTGCCATCAGTGAGACGAGCACAGATACGCAGTATTTT CAISETSTDTQYF
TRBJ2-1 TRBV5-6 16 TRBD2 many TGTGCCAGCAGGGGTACTAGCGGGAGCTCCTACAATGAGCAGTTCTTC CASRGTSGSSYNEQFF
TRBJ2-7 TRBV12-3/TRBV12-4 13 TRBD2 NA TGTGCCAGCAGTTACGGACTAGACTACGAGCAGTACTTC CASSYGLDYEQYF
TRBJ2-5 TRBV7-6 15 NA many TGTGCCAGCAGCTCACTGGGCCCGAGACAAGAGACCCAGTACTTC CASSSLGPRQETQYF
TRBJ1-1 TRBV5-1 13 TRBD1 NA TGCGCCAGCAGCCCTCGACAGGGTCTAGGAGCTTTCTTT CASSPRQGLGAFF
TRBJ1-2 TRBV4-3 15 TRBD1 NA TGCGCCAGCAGCCAAGACACAGGGGGCAACTATGGCTACACCTTC CASSQDTGGNYGYTF
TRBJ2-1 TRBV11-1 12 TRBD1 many TGTGCCAGCAGCTCAACAGGGGTGGAAGGGTTCTTC CASSSTGVEGFF
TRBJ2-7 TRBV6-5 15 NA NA TGTGCCAGCAGTTGGGGGGCAGGGGGCTCCTACGAGCAGTACTTC CASSWGAGGSYEQYF
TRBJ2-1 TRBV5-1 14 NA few TGCGCCAGCAGCCCGACTTCAACCTACAATGAGCAGTTCTTC CASSPTSTYNEQFF
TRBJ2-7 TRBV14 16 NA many TGTGCCAGCAGCCAAGGTCTGGGGATAGTACAATCCGAGCAGTACTTC CASSQGLGIVQSEQYF
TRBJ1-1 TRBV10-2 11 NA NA TGCGCCAGCATTTCGGGCCGAGAAGCTTTCTTT CASISGREAFF
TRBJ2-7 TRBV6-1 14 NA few TGTGCCAGCACCGAGGTACAGGGCCCTTGGGAGCAGTACTTC CASTEVQGPWEQYF
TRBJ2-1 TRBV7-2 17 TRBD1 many TGTGCCAGCAGCTTGCGACCGACAGGGTATACCTACAATGAGCAGTTCTTC CASSLRPTGYTYNEQFF
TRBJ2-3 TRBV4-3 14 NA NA TGCGCCAGCAGCCAAGAAAGGAGCACAGATACGCAGTATTTT CASSQERSTDTQYF
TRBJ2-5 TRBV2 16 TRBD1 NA TGTGCCAGCAGTGCCGGCGAGACAGGGACCCAAGAGACCCAGTACTTC CASSAGETGTQETQYF
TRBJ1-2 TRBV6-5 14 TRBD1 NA TGTGCCAGCGCCTCTGACAGGGGATTCAGTGGCTACACCTTC CASASDRGFSGYTF
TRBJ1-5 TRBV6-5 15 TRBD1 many TGTGCCAGCAGTCCCGACAGGGGGGTATTTCAGCCCCAGCATTTT CASSPDRGVFQPQHF
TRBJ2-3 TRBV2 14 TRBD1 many TGTGCCAGCAGCGGGACAGGTAGCACAGATACGCAGTATTTT CASSGTGSTDTQYF
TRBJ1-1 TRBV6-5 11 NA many TGTGCCAGCAGCTCGAACACTGAAGCTTTCTTT CASSSNTEAFF
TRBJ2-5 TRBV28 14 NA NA TGTGCCAGCAGTTTTCCAGGGGTAGAAGAGACCCAGTACTTC CASSFPGVEETQYF
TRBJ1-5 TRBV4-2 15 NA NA TGTGCCAGCAGCCAAGAGACTCCACATGGACAGCCCCAGCATTTT CASSQETPHGQPQHF
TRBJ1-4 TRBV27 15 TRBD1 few TGTGCCAGCAGTTTAAATTGGGACAGGGGCATAAAACTGTTTTTT CASSLNWDRGIKLFF
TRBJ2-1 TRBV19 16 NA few TGTGCCAGTAGCAAATTCGGGACGGACACTTACAATGAGCAGTTCTTC CASSKFGTDTYNEQFF
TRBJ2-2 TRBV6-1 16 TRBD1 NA TGTGCCAGCGGAAACAGACGGACAGGGATGGCCGGGGAGCTGTTTTTT CASGNRRTGMAGELFF
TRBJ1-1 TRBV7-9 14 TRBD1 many TGTGCCAGCAGCTTAGGGGCAGGGGGAACGCGGGCTTTCTTT CASSLGAGGTRAFF
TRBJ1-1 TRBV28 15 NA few TGTGCCAGCAGTTTATGGCTCAGGATTTACACTGAAGCTTTCTTT CASSLWLRIYTEAFF
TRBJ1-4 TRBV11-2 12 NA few TGTGCCAGCAGCTTATCTAATGAAAAACTGTTTTTT CASSLSNEKLFF